The clone carrying this T cell receptor (beta chain) was seen only once. Its target is not known. The data were taken from a study of CD8 T cells in Susac syndrome. As for the study in general: Among the Susac syndrome patients sequenced, 5 or 6 had active disease and fewer than 10 were in remission. Susac syndrome patients were untreated, on corticosteroids with some adding intravenous immunoglobulin, or on intravenous immunoglobulin only. Overall study findings and caveats: Across the total CD8+ repertoires, sixteen Susac-specific public clones were found. The CD8+ TEMRA repertoires yielded a few such clones.

TEMRA cells were FACS-enriched, with CD8+ and CD4+ T cells isolated negatively. This CDR3 region has 16 residues. Trimming stripped 5 bases from V and 5 bases from J, with 19 bases between. Germline V gene lookup returns CDR1 SGHAT and CDR2 FQNNGV. It was with random hexamers that about 0.45 to 1 ug RNA was reverse transcribed. TCRdb reprocessed the immunoSEQ multiplex PCR reads via MiXCR and lists one record per CDR3 protein. This table holds 95,000 to 150,000 distinct CDR3 sequences, roughly 94% found once. The TCR sequence derives from a human donor with Susac syndrome. The V and J genes are TRBV11-2 and TRBJ2-1; perhaps TRBD1 as D (5 bases). Material: CD8+ T cells from PBMCs. CDR3 sequence reads: CASSPPGQGRHNEQFF. The CDR3 DNA reads TGTGCCAGCAGCCCACCTGGTCAGGGTCGACACAATGAGCAGTTCTTC.